This TCR beta chain was found in a study of cytomegalovirus exposure and HLA in healthy donors. CDR3 size: 13 residues. Germline V gene lookup returns CDR1 MNHNS and CDR2 SASEGT. V was cut by 6 bases and J by 4 bases, with 13 bases left in between. The PCR used 60 Vbeta and 13 Jbeta primers. The protocol was immunoSEQ multiplex PCR, while the TCRdb copy is restricted to in-frame clones and leaves out a portion. The table shows some 110,000 clones, with 80% to 85% occurring only once. Sequencing was performed on PBMCs. V gene TRBV6-1 combines with J gene TRBJ2-7, with a tentative D call TRBD2 (5 bases). This TCR came from a man in his thirties or forties in good health and CMV-seropositive. For the CDR3, the DNA is TGTGCCAGCAGCGAGGGAATAGGGTACGAGCAGTACTTC. Its protein product is CASSEGIGYEQYF.